This T cell receptor (beta chain) was captured in a study of T cell responses to AZD1222 COVID-19 vaccine. V trimming: 0 bases; J trimming: 3 bases; junction bases outside the gene matches: 7. CDR3 length: 16 residues. The germline gives CDR1 MGHDK, CDR2 SYGVNS. The data were produced by immunoSEQ multiplex PCR, yet TCRdb's version contains in-frame clones alone and is incomplete. Of 100,000 to 120,000 clones listed, 94% are singletons. The chain is built from TRBV25-1 and TRBJ2-7; TRBD2 matches at 8 bases. This receptor was obtained from an adult who received the AZD1222 COVID-19 vaccine. Sequences were derived from peripheral blood, sampled 28 days after the second AZD1222 dose. The DNA for the CDR3 is TGTGCCAGCAGTGAATACGGAGCGGGAGCTAACTACGAGCAGTACTTC. Amino acids: CASSEYGAGANYEQYF.